These T cell receptor beta chains were read from a single sample in a study of identical twins. Using its own MiXCR run on the 5' RACE reads, TCRdb lists one record per CDR3 protein. The sample lists roughly 720,000 distinct CDR3 sequences, about 20% occurring once. This sample also appeared in a second study, on T cells expressing NK-cell markers.

Sequencing was done on a sample of PBMCs. The source is a woman aged 18-29 years in good health. CDR3s include the opening cysteine and the closing phenylalanine or tryptophan. The D gene is left open where the match is weak. Clone size, where shown, is once, few, many, or a class for clones that have expanded.

D,size,length,V,J,CDR3,DNA
TRBD1,NA,15,TRBV7-9,TRBJ2-3,CASRTRGTGTDTQYF,TGTGCCAGCAGAACAAGGGGGACAGGCACAGATACGCAGTATTTT
NA,few,14,TRBV12-3/TRBV12-4,TRBJ1-3,CASTSGGVGNTIYF,TGTGCCAGCACTTCTGGAGGGGTTGGAAACACCATATATTTT
NA,NA,14,TRBV5-1,TRBJ2-7,CASSPLEVTYEQYF,TGCGCCAGCAGCCCGCTCGAGGTCACCTACGAGCAGTACTTC
NA,many,13,TRBV12-5,TRBJ2-5,CASGLVLVETQYF,TGTGCTAGTGGTTTGGTACTAGTCGAGACCCAGTACTTC
NA,few,12,TRBV5-1,TRBJ2-7,CASCLGAYEQYF,TGCGCCAGCTGCCTAGGCGCCTACGAGCAGTACTTC
NA,NA,15,TRBV12-3/TRBV12-4,TRBJ2-5,CASSLQTAVGETQYF,TGTGCCAGCAGTCTCCAGACAGCTGTTGGGGAGACCCAGTACTTC
TRBD2,NA,13,TRBV29-1,TRBJ2-7,CSVGSAGFPKQYF,TGCAGCGTTGGATCAGCGGGGTTCCCCAAGCAGTACTTC
NA,NA,11,TRBV30,TRBJ2-1,CAQSGVDEQFF,TGTGCCCAAAGCGGCGTCGATGAGCAGTTCTTC
TRBD1,few,16,TRBV4-3,TRBJ2-1,CASSHGTGGTYNEQFF,TGCGCCAGCAGCCATGGGACAGGGGGAACCTACAATGAGCAGTTCTTC
NA,NA,15,TRBV10-3,TRBJ2-6,CAISVGSSGANVLTF,TGTGCCATCAGTGTGGGGAGCTCTGGGGCCAACGTCCTGACTTTC
NA,NA,14,TRBV5-5,TRBJ1-1,CASSLAGAYTEAFF,TGTGCCAGCAGCTTGGCAGGGGCGTATACTGAAGCTTTCTTT
NA,few,14,TRBV29-1,TRBJ2-1,CSVAGPLLGDEQFF,TGCAGCGTTGCAGGCCCCCTGCTAGGCGATGAGCAGTTCTTC
TRBD1,NA,14,TRBV12-3/TRBV12-4,TRBJ1-2,CASRPTGGLYGYTF,TGTGCCAGCAGACCCACAGGGGGCCTCTATGGCTACACCTTC
NA,NA,16,TRBV5-1,TRBJ2-3,CASRETFRDPGVTQYF,TGCGCCAGCAGAGAAACTTTCCGGGACCCCGGGGTAACGCAGTATTTT
NA,NA,15,TRBV12-3/TRBV12-4,TRBJ2-2,CASSLENPGTGELFF,TGTGCCAGCAGTTTAGAGAACCCCGGCACCGGGGAGCTGTTTTTT
TRBD1,NA,15,TRBV12-3/TRBV12-4,TRBJ2-3,CASSSPGGASDTQYF,TGTGCCAGCAGTTCTCCAGGGGGCGCATCAGATACGCAGTATTTT
TRBD1,few,14,TRBV20-1,TRBJ1-1,CSATRGLRNTEAFF,TGCAGTGCGACAAGGGGGCTTAGGAACACTGAAGCTTTCTTT
TRBD1,NA,17,TRBV6-2/TRBV6-3,TRBJ1-5,CASSYTVRGPSNQPQHF,TGTGCCAGCAGTTACACCGTGAGGGGGCCGAGCAATCAGCCCCAGCATTTT
NA,few,13,TRBV7-9,TRBJ1-1,CASRPTGDTEAFF,TGTGCCAGCAGGCCTACGGGGGACACTGAAGCTTTCTTT
NA,few,11,TRBV20-1,TRBJ2-7,CSARGYYEQYF,TGCAGTGCTAGGGGATACTACGAGCAGTACTTC
TRBD2,few,17,TRBV12-3/TRBV12-4,TRBJ2-3,CASSPRLAAPGTDTQYF,TGTGCCAGCAGTCCACGACTAGCGGCTCCCGGCACAGATACGCAGTATTTT
NA,few,14,TRBV12-3/TRBV12-4,TRBJ2-3,CASSLVGFGDTQYF,TGTGCCAGCAGTTTAGTAGGATTCGGAGATACGCAGTATTTT
NA,few,12,TRBV12-3/TRBV12-4,TRBJ2-3,CASSHTTDTQYF,TGTGCCAGCAGCCATACCACAGATACGCAGTATTTT
TRBD2,NA,18,TRBV20-1,TRBJ2-1,CSAIPGSGNDGTDNEQFF,TGCAGTGCGATCCCTGGTAGCGGGAACGACGGAACCGACAATGAGCAGTTCTTC
NA,few,15,TRBV20-1,TRBJ1-1,CSARDTGLRNTEAFF,TGCAGTGCTAGAGATACAGGTCTTCGGAACACTGAAGCTTTCTTT
NA,NA,13,TRBV12-3/TRBV12-4,TRBJ2-6,CAGISAGANVLTF,TGTGCCGGCATTTCGGCTGGGGCCAACGTCCTGACTTTC
NA,NA,13,TRBV18,TRBJ2-1,CASSASIDNEQFF,TGTGCCAGCTCAGCCTCAATTGACAATGAGCAGTTCTTC
NA,few,14,TRBV5-1,TRBJ2-3,CASSSSSLTDTQYF,TGCGCCAGCAGCTCCTCCTCCCTCACAGATACGCAGTATTTT
TRBD1,NA,14,TRBV7-9,TRBJ2-7,CASSLTGETYEQYF,TGTGCCAGCAGCTTGACAGGGGAGACCTACGAGCAGTACTTC
NA,few,13,TRBV7-9,TRBJ1-5,CASSPELLGAQHF,TGTGCCAGCAGCCCTGAATTACTGGGGGCCCAGCATTTT
NA,NA,15,TRBV7-9,TRBJ2-3,CASTISRGIQDTQYF,TGTGCCAGCACCATTTCCAGGGGTATCCAAGATACGCAGTATTTT
NA,few,14,TRBV29-1,TRBJ2-1,CSVAWQGGNNEQFF,TGCAGCGTTGCGTGGCAGGGGGGAAACAATGAGCAGTTCTTC
NA,NA,14,TRBV5-1,TRBJ1-1,CASSFPDENTEAFF,TGCGCCAGCAGCTTCCCAGACGAGAACACTGAAGCTTTCTTT
TRBD1,NA,17,TRBV3-1,TRBJ2-2,CASSQFPGQGRTGELFF,TGTGCCAGCAGCCAATTCCCGGGACAGGGTCGCACCGGGGAGCTGTTTTTT
TRBD2,few,14,TRBV18,TRBJ2-7,CASSPKREGPEQYF,TGTGCCAGCTCACCTAAGCGGGAGGGCCCCGAGCAGTACTTC
NA,NA,18,TRBV5-1,TRBJ1-3,CASSYSPTGGDSGNTIYF,TGCGCCAGCAGCTACAGCCCTACCGGGGGCGACTCTGGAAACACCATATATTTT
NA,NA,12,TRBV14,TRBJ1-1,CASSLYTHEAFF,TGTGCCAGCAGCCTCTACACCCATGAAGCTTTCTTT
NA,few,14,TRBV6-1,TRBJ2-2,CASSQTGSTGELFF,TGTGCCAGCAGCCAAACAGGGTCAACCGGGGAGCTGTTTTTT
TRBD1,few,14,TRBV20-1,TRBJ2-1,CSASGTGDYNEQFF,TGCAGTGCTTCCGGGACAGGGGACTACAATGAGCAGTTCTTC
NA,many,14,TRBV6-5,TRBJ2-2,CASSWVRETGELFF,TGTGCCAGCAGTTGGGTCAGGGAGACCGGGGAGCTGTTTTTT
NA,few,14,TRBV12-3/TRBV12-4,TRBJ2-2,CASSLRGVAGELFF,TGTGCCAGCAGTTTAAGAGGTGTCGCCGGGGAGCTGTTTTTT
NA,many,13,TRBV12-3/TRBV12-4,TRBJ1-5,CASSLKGYQPQHF,TGTGCCAGCAGTTTAAAGGGGTATCAGCCCCAGCATTTT
TRBD1,few,16,TRBV10-3,TRBJ2-7,CAISESRTGPTYEQYF,TGTGCCATCAGTGAGTCGAGGACAGGACCTACCTACGAGCAGTACTTC
NA,NA,12,TRBV10-2,TRBJ1-2,CASSESGRGYTF,TGCGCCAGCAGTGAGTCAGGGCGCGGCTACACCTTC
NA,NA,14,TRBV24-1,TRBJ2-2,CATSEARPDGELFF,TGTGCCACCAGCGAGGCCCGCCCGGACGGGGAGCTGTTTTTT
NA,NA,14,TRBV15,TRBJ2-5,CATSRGSVQETQYF,TGTGCCACCAGCAGAGGTAGCGTCCAAGAGACCCAGTACTTC
TRBD1,many,17,TRBV3-1,TRBJ1-6,CASSQERGTGGYSPLHF,TGTGCCAGCAGCCAAGAGCGCGGGACAGGGGGATATTCACCCCTCCACTTT
NA,NA,14,TRBV5-5,TRBJ2-7,CASSPTAGASEQYF,TGTGCCAGCAGCCCAACGGCGGGGGCGTCCGAGCAGTACTTC
TRBD1,NA,13,TRBV11-2,TRBJ2-5,CASNWDRSETQYF,TGTGCCAGCAATTGGGACAGATCCGAGACCCAGTACTTC
NA,few,14,TRBV6-5,TRBJ2-7,CASSYGGVSNEQYF,TGTGCCAGCAGTTACGGTGGTGTATCAAACGAGCAGTACTTC
NA,NA,13,TRBV12-3/TRBV12-4,TRBJ1-1,CATSLSRGTEAFF,TGTGCCACCAGCTTATCTCGTGGGACTGAAGCTTTCTTT
NA,few,12,TRBV20-1,TRBJ2-3,CSATDYGDTQYF,TGCAGTGCCACAGACTATGGGGATACGCAGTATTTT
NA,few,15,TRBV15,TRBJ2-3,CATSKGVTYTDTQYF,TGTGCCACCAGCAAAGGGGTGACCTACACAGATACGCAGTATTTT